This T cell receptor (beta chain) was sequenced for a study of blood T cell repertoires in COVID-19. Study information: Italy, Spain and the United States were the sources of the convalescent and acute COVID-19 samples. T cells, B-cell-depleted T cells, or PBMCs provided the cDNA or gDNA that served as material.

Authors' data handling: How many nucleated cells were present was estimated from reference gene primer amplification. The protocol was immunoSEQ multiplex PCR, while the TCRdb copy is restricted to in-frame clones and leaves out a portion. V and J calls and clone size are copied from that table; D and trimming were computed from the DNA. The repertoire has 95,000 to 110,000 clones, more than 80% of them found once; the top ten carry around 3.7%. The CDR3 covers 18 residues. V shed 6 bases, J shed 1 base, and the junction held 7 bases outside the gene matches. Germline V gene lookup returns CDR1 LNHDA and CDR2 SQIVND (reference sequence).

The rearrangement uses TRBV19 and TRBJ2-2; TRBD2 agrees at 14 bases. The sequence was collected from a woman aged 60-75 years with acute or convalescent COVID-19. The specimen was peripheral blood. In DNA form, the CDR3 reads TGTGCCAGTAGAGGGGGGACTAGCGGGAGCCTGAACACCGGGGAGCTGTTTTTT. Translation: CASRGGTSGSLNTGELFF.